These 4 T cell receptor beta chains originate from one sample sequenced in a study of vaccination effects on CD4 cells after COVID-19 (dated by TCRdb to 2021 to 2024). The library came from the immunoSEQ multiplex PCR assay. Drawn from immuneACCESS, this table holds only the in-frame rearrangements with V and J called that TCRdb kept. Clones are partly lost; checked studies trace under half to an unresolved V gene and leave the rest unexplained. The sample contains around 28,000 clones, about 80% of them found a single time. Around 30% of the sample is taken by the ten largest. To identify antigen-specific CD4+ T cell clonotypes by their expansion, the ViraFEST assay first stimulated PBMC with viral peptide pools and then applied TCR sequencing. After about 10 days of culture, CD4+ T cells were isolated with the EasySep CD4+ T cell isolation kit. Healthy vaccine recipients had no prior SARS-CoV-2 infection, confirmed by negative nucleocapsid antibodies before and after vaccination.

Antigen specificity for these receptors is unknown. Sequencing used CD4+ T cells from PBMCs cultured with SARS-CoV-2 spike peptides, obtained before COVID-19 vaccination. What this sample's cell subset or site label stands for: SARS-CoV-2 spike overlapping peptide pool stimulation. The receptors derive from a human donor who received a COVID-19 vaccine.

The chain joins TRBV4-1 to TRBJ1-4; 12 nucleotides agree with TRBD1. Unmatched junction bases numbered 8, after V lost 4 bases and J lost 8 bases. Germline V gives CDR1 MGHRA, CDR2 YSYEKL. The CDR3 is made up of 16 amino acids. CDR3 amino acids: CASSLRAGTGGEKLFF. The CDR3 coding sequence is TGCGCCAGCAGCCTCCGGGCGGGGACAGGGGGCGAAAAACTGTTTTTT.

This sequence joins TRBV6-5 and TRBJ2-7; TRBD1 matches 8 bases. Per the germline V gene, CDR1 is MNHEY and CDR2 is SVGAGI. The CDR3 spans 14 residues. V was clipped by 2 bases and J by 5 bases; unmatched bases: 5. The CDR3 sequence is CASSYLGTGDEQYF. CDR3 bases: TGTGCCAGCAGTTACCTCGGGACAGGAGACGAGCAGTACTTC.

CDR3: CTSSQDPIAGASNTGELFF. Here the CDR3 DNA reads TGCACCAGCAGCCAAGACCCAATAGCGGGGGCCTCGAACACCGGGGAGCTGTTTTTT. This rearrangement joins TRBV1 to TRBJ2-2; the D call TRBD2 from the table was never checked on the DNA. TRBV1 is tagged as a pseudogene. This CDR3 spans 19 amino acids.

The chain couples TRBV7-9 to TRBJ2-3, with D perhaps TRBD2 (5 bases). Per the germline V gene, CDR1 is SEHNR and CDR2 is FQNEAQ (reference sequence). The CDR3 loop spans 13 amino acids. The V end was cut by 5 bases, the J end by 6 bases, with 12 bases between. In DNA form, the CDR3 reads TGTGCCAGCAGCACCCGAGGGCCGGATACGCAGTATTTT. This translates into CASSTRGPDTQYF.